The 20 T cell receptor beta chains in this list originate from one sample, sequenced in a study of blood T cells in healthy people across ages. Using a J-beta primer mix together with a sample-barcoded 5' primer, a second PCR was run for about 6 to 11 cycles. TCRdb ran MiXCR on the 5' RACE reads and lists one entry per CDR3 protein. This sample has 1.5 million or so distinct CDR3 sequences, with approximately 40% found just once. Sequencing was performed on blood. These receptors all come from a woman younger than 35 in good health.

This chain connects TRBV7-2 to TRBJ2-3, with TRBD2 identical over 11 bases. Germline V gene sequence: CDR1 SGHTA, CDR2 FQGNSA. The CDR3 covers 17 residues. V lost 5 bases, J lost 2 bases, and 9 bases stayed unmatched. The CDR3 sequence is CASSARATSGVTDTQYF. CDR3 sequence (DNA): TGTGCCAGCAGCGCCAGGGCGACTAGCGGGGTCACAGATACGCAGTATTTT.

The DNA for the CDR3 is TGTGCCAGTCTGACGGGGCGGGGGGGCGAGGGTGAGCAGTTCTTC. Translation gives CASLTGRGGEGEQFF. The chain has TRBV9 and TRBJ2-1; 9 bases are a match to TRBD2. CDR3 size: 15 residues. Germline V CDR1 and CDR2: SGDLS, YYNGEE. The J segment lost 9 bases and the V segment lost 8 bases, leaving 15 bases of the junction unmatched.

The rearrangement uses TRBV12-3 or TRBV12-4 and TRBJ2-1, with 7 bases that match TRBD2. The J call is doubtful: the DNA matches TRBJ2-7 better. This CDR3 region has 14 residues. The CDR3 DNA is TGTGCCAGCAGTTTATCAAACGGGAGGAATGAGCAGTACTTC. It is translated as CASSLSNGRNEQYF.

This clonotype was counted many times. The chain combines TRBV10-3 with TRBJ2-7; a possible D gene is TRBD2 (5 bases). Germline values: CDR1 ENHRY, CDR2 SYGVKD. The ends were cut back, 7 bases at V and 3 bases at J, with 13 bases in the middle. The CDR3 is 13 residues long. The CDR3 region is CAINPGESYEQYF. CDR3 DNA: TGTGCCATCAACCCTGGGGAGAGCTACGAGCAGTACTTC.

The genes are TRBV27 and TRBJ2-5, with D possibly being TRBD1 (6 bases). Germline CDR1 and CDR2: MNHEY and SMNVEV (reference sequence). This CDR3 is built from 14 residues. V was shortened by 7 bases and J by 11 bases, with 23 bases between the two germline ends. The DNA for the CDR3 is TGTGCCAGCACACCCTCAGCAGGACAGACCAAGCAGTACTTC. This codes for CASTPSAGQTKQYF.

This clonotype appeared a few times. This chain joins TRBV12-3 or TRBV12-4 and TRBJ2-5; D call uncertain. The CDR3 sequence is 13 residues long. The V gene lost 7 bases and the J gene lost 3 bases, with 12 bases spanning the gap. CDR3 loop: CASTSYAEETQYF. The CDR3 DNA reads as TGTGCCAGCACCTCTTATGCCGAAGAGACCCAGTACTTC.

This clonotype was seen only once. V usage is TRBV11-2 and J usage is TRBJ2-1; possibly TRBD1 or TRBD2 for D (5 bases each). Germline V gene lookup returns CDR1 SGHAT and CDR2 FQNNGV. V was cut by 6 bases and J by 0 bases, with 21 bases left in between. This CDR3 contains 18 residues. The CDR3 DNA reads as TGTGCCAGCAGAGCTAGAGGGGCGGCCGGAAGCTCCTACAATGAGCAGTTCTTC. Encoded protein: CASRARGAAGSSYNEQFF.

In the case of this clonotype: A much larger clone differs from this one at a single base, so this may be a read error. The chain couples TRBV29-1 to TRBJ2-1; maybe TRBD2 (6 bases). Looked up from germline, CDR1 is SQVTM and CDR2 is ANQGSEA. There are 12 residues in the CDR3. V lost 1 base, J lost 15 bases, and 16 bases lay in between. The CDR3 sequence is CSVEVGGRVPFF. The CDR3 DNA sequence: TGCAGCGTTGAAGTCGGGGGACGAGTTCCGTTCTTC.

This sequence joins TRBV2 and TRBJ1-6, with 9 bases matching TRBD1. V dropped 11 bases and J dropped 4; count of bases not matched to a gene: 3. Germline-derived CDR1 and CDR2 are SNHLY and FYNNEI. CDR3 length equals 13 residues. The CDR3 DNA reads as TGTGCCTCGGGACAGGGTTATAATTCACCCCTCCACTTT. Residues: CASGQGYNSPLHF. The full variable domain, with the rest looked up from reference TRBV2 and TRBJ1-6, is EPEVTQTPSHQVTQMGQEVILRCVPISNHLYFYWYRQILGQKVEFLVSFYNNEISEKSEIFDDQFSVERPDGSNFTLKIRSTKLEDSAMYFCASGQGYNSPLHFGNGTRLTVT.

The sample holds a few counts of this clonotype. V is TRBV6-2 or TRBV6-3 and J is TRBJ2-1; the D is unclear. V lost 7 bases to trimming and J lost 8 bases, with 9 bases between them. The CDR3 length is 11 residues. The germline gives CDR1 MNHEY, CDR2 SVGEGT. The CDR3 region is CASTQSYEQFF. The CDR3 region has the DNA TGTGCCAGCACCCAGAGCTATGAGCAGTTCTTC.

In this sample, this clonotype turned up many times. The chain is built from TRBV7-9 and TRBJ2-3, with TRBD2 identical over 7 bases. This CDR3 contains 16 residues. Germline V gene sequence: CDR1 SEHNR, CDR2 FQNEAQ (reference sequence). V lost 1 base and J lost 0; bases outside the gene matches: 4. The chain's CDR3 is CASSLGPSGSTDTQYF. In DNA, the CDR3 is TGTGCCAGCAGCTTAGGTCCTAGCGGAAGCACAGATACGCAGTATTTT.

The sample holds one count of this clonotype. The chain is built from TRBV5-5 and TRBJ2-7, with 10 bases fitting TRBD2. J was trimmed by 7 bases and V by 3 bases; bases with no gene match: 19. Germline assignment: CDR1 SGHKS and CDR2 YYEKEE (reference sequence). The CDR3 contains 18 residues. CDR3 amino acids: CASSSFRIAGGPYNEQYF. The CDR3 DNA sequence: TGTGCCAGCAGCTCTTTCCGAATAGCGGGAGGACCGTACAATGAGCAGTACTTC.

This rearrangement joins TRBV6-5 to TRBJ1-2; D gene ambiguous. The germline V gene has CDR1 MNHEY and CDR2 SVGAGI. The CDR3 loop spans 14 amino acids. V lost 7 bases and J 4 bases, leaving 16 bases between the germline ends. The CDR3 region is CASTQIQEGYGYTF. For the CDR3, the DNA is TGTGCCAGCACCCAGATCCAGGAGGGCTATGGCTACACCTTC.

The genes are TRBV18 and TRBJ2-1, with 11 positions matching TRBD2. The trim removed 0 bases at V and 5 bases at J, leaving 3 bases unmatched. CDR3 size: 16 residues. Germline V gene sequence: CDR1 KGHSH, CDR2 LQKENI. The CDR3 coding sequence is TGTGCCAGCTCACCACCGCCTAGCGGGAGGAACAATGAGCAGTTCTTC. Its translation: CASSPPPSGRNNEQFF.

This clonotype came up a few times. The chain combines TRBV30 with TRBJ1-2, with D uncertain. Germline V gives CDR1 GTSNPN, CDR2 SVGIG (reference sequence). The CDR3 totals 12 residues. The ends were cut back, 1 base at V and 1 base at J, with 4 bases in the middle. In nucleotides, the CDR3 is TGTGCCTGGAGTGGCATTAACTATGGCTACACCTTC. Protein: CAWSGINYGYTF.

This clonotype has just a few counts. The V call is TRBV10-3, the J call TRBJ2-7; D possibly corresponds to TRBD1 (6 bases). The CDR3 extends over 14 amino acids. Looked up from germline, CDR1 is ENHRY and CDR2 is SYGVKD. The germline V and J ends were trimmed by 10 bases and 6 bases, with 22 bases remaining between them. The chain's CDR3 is CATVRQAPPGEQYF. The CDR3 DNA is TGTGCCACCGTCCGACAGGCCCCGCCGGGCGAGCAGTACTTC.

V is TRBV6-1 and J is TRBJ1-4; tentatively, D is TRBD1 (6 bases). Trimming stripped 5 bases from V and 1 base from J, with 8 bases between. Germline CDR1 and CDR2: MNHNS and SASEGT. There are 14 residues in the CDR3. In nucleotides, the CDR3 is TGTGCCAGCAGTCGGACAGAAACTAATGAAAAACTGTTTTTT. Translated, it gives CASSRTETNEKLFF.

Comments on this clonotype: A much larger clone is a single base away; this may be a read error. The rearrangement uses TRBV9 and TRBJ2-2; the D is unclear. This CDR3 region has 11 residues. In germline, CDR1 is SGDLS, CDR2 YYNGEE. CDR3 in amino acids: CTSTNTGELFF. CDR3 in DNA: TGTACCAGTACAAATACCGGGGAGCTGTTTTTT.

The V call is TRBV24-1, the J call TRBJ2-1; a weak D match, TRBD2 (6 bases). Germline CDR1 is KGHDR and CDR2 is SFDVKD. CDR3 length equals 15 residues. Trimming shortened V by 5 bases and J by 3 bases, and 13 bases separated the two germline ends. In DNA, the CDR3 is TGTGCCACCAGTGGGACGGGGGAAGACTACAATGAGCAGTTCTTC. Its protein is CATSGTGEDYNEQFF.

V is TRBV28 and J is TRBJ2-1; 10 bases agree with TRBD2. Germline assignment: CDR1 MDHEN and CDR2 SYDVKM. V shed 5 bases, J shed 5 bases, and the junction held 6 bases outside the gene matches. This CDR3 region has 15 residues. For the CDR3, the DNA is TGTGCCAGCAGTCTGAGACTAGCGGGCCACAATGAGCAGTTCTTC. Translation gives CASSLRLAGHNEQFF.